These 13 T cell receptor beta chains were sequenced from one sample in a study of OX40 agonist ivuxolimab in advanced cancers. The table came from immunoSEQ multiplex PCR; TCRdb's copy has only in-frame clones and leaves some out. The sample lists roughly 55,000 clones, approximately 80% occurring once. The sequencing used CD4+ or CD8+ T cells sorted from blood, collected in a trial of the OX40 agonist ivuxolimab. The receptors here all came from an adult with an advanced solid tumor such as melanoma, head and neck, liver or kidney cancer.

The chain recombines TRBV19 with TRBJ2-3, with 7 bases identical to TRBD2. Germline lookup yields CDR1 LNHDA and CDR2 SQIVND (reference sequence). V shed 5 bases, J shed 2 bases, and the junction held 7 bases outside the gene matches. The CDR3 loop spans 15 amino acids. Written as DNA, the CDR3 is TGTGCCAGTAGTCCGGCCGGGACTAACACAGATACGCAGTATTTT. Translation: CASSPAGTNTDTQYF.

The rearrangement uses TRBV5-8 and TRBJ2-3; D gene unclear. V was trimmed by 1 base and J by 0 bases, leaving 9 bases between them. The germline V gene encodes CDR1 SGHTS and CDR2 YDEGEE. There are 15 residues in the CDR3. The CDR3, as DNA: TGTGCCAGCAGCTTGAAAAGGGTCAGCACAGATACGCAGTATTTT. It is translated as CASSLKRVSTDTQYF.

This clone showed up just a few times. The V call is TRBV2, the J call TRBJ1-2, with 7 positions matching TRBD1. CDR3 length: 14 amino acids. In germline, CDR1 is SNHLY, CDR2 FYNNEI. After removal of 4 bases from V and 4 bases from J, the junction contained 6 bases not matched to a gene. CDR3 DNA sequence: TGTGCCAGCAGTGTACAGGGGCAATTCTATGGCTACACCTTC. Protein sequence: CASSVQGQFYGYTF.

The rearrangement links TRBV4-1 to TRBJ2-1, with 10 bases matching TRBD2. Losses at the gene ends were 1 base for V and 4 bases for J; bases not matched to a gene: 7. Germline V gene sequence: CDR1 MGHRA, CDR2 YSYEKL. The CDR3 sequence is 17 residues long. The DNA of the CDR3 is TGCGCCAGCAGCCAAGCGAGGGTAGCGGGGGGTTACAATGAGCAGTTCTTC. Its protein product is CASSQARVAGGYNEQFF.

The chain recombines TRBV28 with TRBJ1-2; D uncertain. V was shortened by 6 bases and J by 5 bases, with 16 bases between the two germline ends. This CDR3 contains 14 residues. Germline assignment: CDR1 MDHEN and CDR2 SYDVKM. In DNA form, the CDR3 reads TGTGCCAGCAGCCTAGCGGGAGGGTCTTATGGCTACACCTTC. Translated, it gives CASSLAGGSYGYTF.

This chain links TRBV27 with TRBJ2-7; 8 nucleotides match TRBD1. Trimming at V came to 5 bases and at J to 7 bases, leaving 16 bases not matched to a gene. CDR1 is MNHEY, CDR2 SMNVEV, per germline (reference sequence). This CDR3 has 16 residues. The CDR3 spells CASSKAGTGTSLEQYF. In DNA, the CDR3 is TGTGCCAGCAGTAAGGCCGGGACAGGCACCTCTTTGGAGCAGTACTTC.

This chain links TRBV28 with TRBJ2-5; D gene ambiguous. The CDR3 is 12 residues long. The V gene's germline CDR1 is MDHEN and CDR2 SYDVKM. Trimming cost V 1 base and J 4 bases, with 4 bases left between them. The chain's CDR3 is CASSLYGETQYF. CDR3 DNA sequence: TGTGCCAGCAGTTTATATGGAGAGACCCAGTACTTC.

This clone was recorded once. CDR3 sequence: CASSHPGAGYTF. Here the CDR3 DNA reads TGTGCCAGCAGCCACCCGGGGGCCGGCTACACCTTC. This sequence joins TRBV14 and TRBJ1-2, with D maybe TRBD1 (6 bases). The CDR3 totals 12 residues. Germline V gene lookup returns CDR1 SGHDN and CDR2 FVKESK. The ends were cut back, 3 bases at V and 8 bases at J, with 10 bases in the middle.

This chain uses TRBV19 with TRBJ2-6, with D unresolved. CDR1 LNHDA and CDR2 SQIVND come from the germline V gene (reference sequence). This CDR3 has 19 residues. Trimming left V 4 bases short and J 1 base short, with 20 bases between. DNA for the CDR3: TGTGCCAGTAGTACCAGCCAGTCTCTTAGGCCTTCTGGGGCCAACGTCCTGACTTTC. Translation gives CASSTSQSLRPSGANVLTF.

This clone was observed a single time. This chain joins TRBV18 and TRBJ2-1; D perhaps matches TRBD2 (5 bases). Germline lookup yields CDR1 KGHSH and CDR2 LQKENI. CDR3 size: 14 residues. Trimming removed 3 bases at V and 5 bases at J, with 11 bases between. CDR3: CASSPRAGDNEQFF. For the CDR3, the DNA is TGTGCCAGCTCACCCCGGGCGGGTGACAATGAGCAGTTCTTC.

The rearrangement joins TRBV7-9 to TRBJ1-2; D is unclear. The germline gives CDR1 SEHNR, CDR2 FQNEAQ (reference sequence). CDR3 size: 17 residues. V was clipped by 3 bases and J by 8 bases, with 25 bases between them. CDR3: CASSFGLDTGGRAGYTF. The CDR3 bases are TGTGCCAGCAGCTTCGGGCTTGATACGGGTGGGCGAGCAGGCTACACCTTC.

The V gene is TRBV15, the J gene TRBJ1-2; D not resolved. The ends were cut back, 0 bases at V and 2 bases at J, with 13 bases in the middle. This CDR3 comprises 16 residues. Germline loops: CDR1 LNHNV, CDR2 YYDKDF (reference sequence). The DNA of the CDR3 is TGTGCCACCAGCAGAGATCTGGCAGCAAGCAACTATGGCTACACCTTC. Translated: CATSRDLAASNYGYTF.

This chain connects TRBV6-5 to TRBJ1-1, with a tentative D call TRBD1 (5 bases). The CDR3 runs 14 residues. Germline values: CDR1 MNHEY, CDR2 SVGAGI. Trimming stripped 6 bases from V and 4 bases from J, with 15 bases between. CDR3 region: CASSPRSTATEAFF. CDR3 in DNA: TGTGCCAGCAGCCCTCGTTCGACAGCCACTGAAGCTTTCTTT.